The present TCR beta chain was sequenced within a study of blood T cell repertoires in COVID-19. Across the study: Specimens from acute and convalescent COVID-19 originated in the United States, Italy and Spain. PBMCs, B-cell-depleted T cells, or T cells provided the cDNA or gDNA that made up the material.

Looked up from germline, CDR1 is MDHEN and CDR2 is SYDVKM. This CDR3 is 13 amino acids long. V shed 3 bases and J 5 bases; nucleotides not matched to a gene: 3. Original handling: Quantification of nucleated cells was approximated via reference gene primer amplification. TCRdb's copy holds only in-frame clones and misses some; the assay was immunoSEQ multiplex PCR. D and trimming were read from the DNA, whereas the V and J calls and clone size are those reported in that table. Counted here are some 490,000 clones, 80% to 90% occurring once; the ten biggest clones make up approximately 2.9%. The clonotype originates from a human donor in a cohort sampled during active COVID-19. The sequenced sample consisted of peripheral blood. This sequence joins TRBV28 and TRBJ2-7; 8 bases are shared with TRBD2. CDR3 residues: CASSLETSDEQYF. For the CDR3, the DNA is TGTGCCAGCAGTTTGGAGACTAGCGACGAGCAGTACTTC.